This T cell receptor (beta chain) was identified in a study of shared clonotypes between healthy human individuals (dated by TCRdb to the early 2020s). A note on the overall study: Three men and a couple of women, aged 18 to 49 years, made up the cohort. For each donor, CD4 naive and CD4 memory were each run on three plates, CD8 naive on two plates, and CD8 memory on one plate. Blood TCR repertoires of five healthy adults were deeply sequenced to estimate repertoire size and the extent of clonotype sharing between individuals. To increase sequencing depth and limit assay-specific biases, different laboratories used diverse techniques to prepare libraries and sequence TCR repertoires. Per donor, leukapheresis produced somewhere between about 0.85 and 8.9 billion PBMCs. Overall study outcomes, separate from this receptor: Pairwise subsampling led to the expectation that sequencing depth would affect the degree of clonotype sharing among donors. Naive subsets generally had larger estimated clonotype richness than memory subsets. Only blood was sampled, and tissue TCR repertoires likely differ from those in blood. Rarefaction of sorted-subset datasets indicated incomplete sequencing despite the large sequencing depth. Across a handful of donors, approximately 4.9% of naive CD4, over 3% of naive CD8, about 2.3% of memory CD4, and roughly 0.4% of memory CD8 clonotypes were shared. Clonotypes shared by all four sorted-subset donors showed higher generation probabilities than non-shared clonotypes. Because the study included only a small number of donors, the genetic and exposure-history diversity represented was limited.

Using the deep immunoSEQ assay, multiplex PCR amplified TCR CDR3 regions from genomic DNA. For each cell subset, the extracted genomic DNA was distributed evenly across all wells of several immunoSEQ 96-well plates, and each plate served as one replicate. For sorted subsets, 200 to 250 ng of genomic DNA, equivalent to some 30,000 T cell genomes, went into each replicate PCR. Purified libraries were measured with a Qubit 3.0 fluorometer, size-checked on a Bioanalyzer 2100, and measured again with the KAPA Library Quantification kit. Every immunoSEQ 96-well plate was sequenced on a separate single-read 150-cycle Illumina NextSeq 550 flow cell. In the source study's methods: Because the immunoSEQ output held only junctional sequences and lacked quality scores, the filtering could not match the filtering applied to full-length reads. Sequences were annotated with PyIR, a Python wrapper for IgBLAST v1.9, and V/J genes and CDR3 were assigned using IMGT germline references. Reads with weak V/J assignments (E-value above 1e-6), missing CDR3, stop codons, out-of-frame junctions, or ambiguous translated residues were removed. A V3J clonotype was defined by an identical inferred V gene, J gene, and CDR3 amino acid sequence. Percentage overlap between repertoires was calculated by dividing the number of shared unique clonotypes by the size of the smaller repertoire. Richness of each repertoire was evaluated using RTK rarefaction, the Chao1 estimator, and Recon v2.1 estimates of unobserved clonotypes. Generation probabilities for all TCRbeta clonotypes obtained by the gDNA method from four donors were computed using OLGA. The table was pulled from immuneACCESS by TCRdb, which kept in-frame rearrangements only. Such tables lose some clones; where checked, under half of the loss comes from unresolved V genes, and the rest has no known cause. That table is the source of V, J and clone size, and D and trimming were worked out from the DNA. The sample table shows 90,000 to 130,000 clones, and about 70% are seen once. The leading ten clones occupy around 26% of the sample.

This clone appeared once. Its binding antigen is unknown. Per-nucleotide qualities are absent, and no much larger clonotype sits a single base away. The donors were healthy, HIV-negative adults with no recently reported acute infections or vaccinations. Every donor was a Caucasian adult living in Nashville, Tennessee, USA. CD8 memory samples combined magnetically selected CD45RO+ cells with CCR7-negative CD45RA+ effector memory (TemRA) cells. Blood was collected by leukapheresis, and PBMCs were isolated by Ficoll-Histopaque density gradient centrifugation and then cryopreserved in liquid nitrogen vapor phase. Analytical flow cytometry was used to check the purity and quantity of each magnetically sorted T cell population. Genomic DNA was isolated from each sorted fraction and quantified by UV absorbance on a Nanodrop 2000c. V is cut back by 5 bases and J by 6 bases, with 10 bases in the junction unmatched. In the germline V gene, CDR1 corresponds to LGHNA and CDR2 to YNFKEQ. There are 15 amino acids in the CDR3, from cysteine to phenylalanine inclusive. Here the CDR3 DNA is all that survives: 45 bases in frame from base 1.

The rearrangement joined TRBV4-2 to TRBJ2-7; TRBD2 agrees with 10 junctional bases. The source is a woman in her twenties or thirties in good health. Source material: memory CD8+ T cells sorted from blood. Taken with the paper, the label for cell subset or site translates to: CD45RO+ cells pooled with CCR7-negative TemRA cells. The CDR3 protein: CASSLAALAGREQYF. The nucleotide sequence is TGTGCCAGCAGCTTGGCCGCACTAGCGGGACGCGAGCAGTACTTC.